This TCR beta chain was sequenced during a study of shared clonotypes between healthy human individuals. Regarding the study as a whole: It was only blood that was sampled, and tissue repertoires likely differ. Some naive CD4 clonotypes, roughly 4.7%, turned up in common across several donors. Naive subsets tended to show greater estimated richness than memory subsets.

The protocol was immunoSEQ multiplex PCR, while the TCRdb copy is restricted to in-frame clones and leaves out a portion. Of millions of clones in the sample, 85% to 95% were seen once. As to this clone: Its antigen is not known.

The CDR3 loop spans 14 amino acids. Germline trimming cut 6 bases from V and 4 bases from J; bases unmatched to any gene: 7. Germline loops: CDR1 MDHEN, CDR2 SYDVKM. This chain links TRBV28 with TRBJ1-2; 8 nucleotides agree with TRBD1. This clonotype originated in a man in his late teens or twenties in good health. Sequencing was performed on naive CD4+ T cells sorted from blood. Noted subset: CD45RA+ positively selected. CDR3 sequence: CASSGTGESYGYTF. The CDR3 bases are TGTGCCAGCAGCGGGACAGGTGAAAGCTATGGCTACACCTTC.